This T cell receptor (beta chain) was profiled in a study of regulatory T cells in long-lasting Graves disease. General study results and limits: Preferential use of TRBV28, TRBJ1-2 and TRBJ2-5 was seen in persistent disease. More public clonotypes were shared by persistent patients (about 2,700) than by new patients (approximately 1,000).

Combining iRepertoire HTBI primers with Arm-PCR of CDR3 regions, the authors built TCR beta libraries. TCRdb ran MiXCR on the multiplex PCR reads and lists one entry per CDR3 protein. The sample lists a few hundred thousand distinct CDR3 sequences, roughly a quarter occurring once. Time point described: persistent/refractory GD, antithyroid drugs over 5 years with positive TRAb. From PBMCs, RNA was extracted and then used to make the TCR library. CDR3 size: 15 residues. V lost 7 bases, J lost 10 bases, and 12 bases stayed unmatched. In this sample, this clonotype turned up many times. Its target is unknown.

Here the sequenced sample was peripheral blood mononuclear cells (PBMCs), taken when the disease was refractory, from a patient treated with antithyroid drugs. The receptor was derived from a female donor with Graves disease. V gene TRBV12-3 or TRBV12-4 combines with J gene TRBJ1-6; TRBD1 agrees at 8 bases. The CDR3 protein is CASTLNQGARSPLHF. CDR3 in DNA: TGTGCCAGCACCCTAAATCAGGGGGCTAGGTCACCCCTCCACTTT.